These 5 T cell receptor beta chains came from one sample sequenced in a study of long-term antiretroviral therapy in people with HIV. At the survey level, the v3.0 immunoSEQ assay was run. Profiled with immunoSEQ multiplex PCR; TCRdb holds only in-frame clones, not every one. Among 25,000 to 35,000 clones listed, 65% to 85% were seen once. Sample: unsorted PBMCs, taken nearly 2.9 years after starting antiretroviral therapy. All receptors derive from a man aged 30-40 years with HIV.

This clone was observed a handful of times. The J gene is TRBJ2-2, the V gene TRBV19, with D tentatively TRBD2 (7 bases). The CDR3 has 16 residues. The germline gives CDR1 LNHDA, CDR2 SQIVND (reference sequence). V lost 5 bases and J 4 bases, leaving 17 bases between the germline ends. CDR3: CASSLFGGGGTGELFF. In nucleotides, the CDR3 is TGTGCCAGTAGTCTCTTCGGGGGAGGGGGCACCGGGGAGCTGTTTTTT.

The CDR3 sequence is CASSARVGADTQYF. The CDR3 region has the DNA TGTGCCAGCAGCGCCCGGGTGGGGGCAGATACGCAGTATTTT. The gene calls are TRBV7-2 and TRBJ2-3; D could derive from TRBD1 or TRBD2 (5 bases each). Trimming removed 5 bases at V and 4 bases at J, with 13 bases between. Germline values: CDR1 SGHTA, CDR2 FQGNSA. The CDR3 has 14 residues.

This chain connects TRBV15 to TRBJ1-5, with D perhaps matching TRBD1 (6 bases). Trimming cost V 0 bases and J 6 bases, with 9 bases left between them. Germline V lookup: CDR1 LNHNV, CDR2 YYDKDF (reference sequence). This CDR3 has 14 amino acids. The CDR3: CATSREGGSQPQHF. The CDR3 region has the DNA TGTGCCACCAGCAGAGAAGGGGGTTCTCAGCCCCAGCATTTT.

As DNA, the CDR3 is TGTGCCAGCAGTGTAGCGGGTTCTGGCACAGATACGCAGTATTTT. Amino acids: CASSVAGSGTDTQYF. The chain uses TRBV6-4 and TRBJ2-3; 7 positions match TRBD2. This CDR3 has 15 residues. Germline V lookup: CDR1 MRHNA, CDR2 SNTAGT. J was trimmed by 1 base and V by 4 bases; bases with no gene match: 5.

CDR3 protein: CASSIGTGGRQPQHF. The DNA for the CDR3 is TGTGCCAGTAGTATAGGTACAGGGGGCAGGCAGCCCCAGCATTTT. The chain recombines TRBV19 with TRBJ1-5; 9 bases match TRBD1. The ends lost 1 base at V and 7 bases at J; junction bases unmatched: 5. The germline CDR1 and CDR2 sequences are LNHDA and SQIVND (reference sequence). The CDR3 is 15 amino acids.